Each of the 14 T cell receptor beta chains below was sequenced from the same sample in a study of early T cells in non-severe SARS-CoV-2 infection. TCRdb called the 5' RACE reads again in MiXCR, with one record for every CDR3 protein. The table shows some 100,000 distinct CDR3 sequences, with around 15% occurring only once. The sequenced sample was whole blood. The receptor set was obtained from an adult who was a healthcare worker with PCR-confirmed SARS-CoV-2 infection or an uninfected control (not recorded which).

The chain joins TRBV5-4 to TRBJ1-1, with a possible D match to TRBD1 (6 bases). Germline V lookup: CDR1 SGHNT, CDR2 YYREEE (reference sequence). The V and J ends lost 0 bases and 6 bases respectively, with 12 bases between them. The CDR3 extends over 14 amino acids. The CDR3 here is CASSLGVGGAEAFF. The CDR3 DNA follows: TGTGCCAGCAGCTTGGGAGTAGGGGGGGCTGAAGCTTTCTTT.

The J gene is TRBJ1-2, the V gene TRBV20-1; 11 nucleotides line up with TRBD1. The CDR3 covers 15 residues. Germline loops: CDR1 DFQATT, CDR2 SNEGSKA (reference sequence). Trimming cost V 6 bases and J 1 base; bases outside gene matches: 7. CDR3 amino acids: CSALTDRGHNYGYTF. The CDR3 bases are TGCAGTGCCCTTACGGACAGGGGGCATAACTATGGCTACACCTTC.

V and J are TRBV5-1 and TRBJ2-2; 11 positions agree with TRBD1. Germline V CDR1 and CDR2: SGHRS, YFSETQ. The CDR3 has 16 amino acids. V was pared by 4 bases and J by 7 bases, with 9 bases of the junction left unmatched. DNA of the CDR3: TGCGCCAGCAGCCAGCGAGGACAGGGGGCTGGCGGGGAGCTGTTTTTT. This encodes CASSQRGQGAGGELFF. Filled out from reference TRBV5-1 and TRBJ2-2, the complete variable domain reads KAGVTQTPRYLIKTRGQQVTLSCSPISGHRSVSWYQQTPGQGLQFLFEYFSETQRNKGNFPGRFSGRQFSNSRSEMNVSTLELGDSALYLCASSQRGQGAGGELFFGEGSRLTVL.

The CDR3 bases are TGTGCCAGCTCACCAAACGTCGGGGCCCGGTACAATGAGCAGTTCTTC. This encodes CASSPNVGARYNEQFF. This chain uses TRBV18 with TRBJ2-1, with D perhaps given as TRBD1 or TRBD2 (5 bases each). V was pared by 2 bases and J by 4 bases, with 15 bases between. Germline V gene data show CDR1 as KGHSH and CDR2 as LQKENI. This CDR3 comprises 16 residues.

This clonotype appeared a few times. The genes are TRBV10-3 and TRBJ2-7; 8 bases match TRBD1. Germline V lookup: CDR1 ENHRY, CDR2 SYGVKD. The junction had 5 bases not matched to a gene; V was cut back by 4 bases and J by 0 bases. This CDR3 has 15 residues. CDR3 sequence (DNA): TGTGCCATCAGTGGCGGACAGGGCCTCTCCTACGAGCAGTACGTC. This gives the protein CAISGGQGLSYEQYV.

J is TRBJ1-2 and V is TRBV19; TRBD1 matches 7 bases. CDR1 LNHDA and CDR2 SQIVND come from the germline V gene (reference sequence). There are 15 residues in the CDR3. The V and J ends lost 6 bases and 8 bases, in that order; junction bases with no gene match: 15. CDR3: CASRQQGRLAAGYTF. CDR3 in DNA: TGTGCCAGTAGGCAACAGGGGCGACTAGCGGCCGGCTACACCTTC.

The chain uses TRBV6-5 and TRBJ1-2, with 8 bases aligning to TRBD1. Unmatched junction bases numbered 8, after V lost 6 bases and J lost 2 bases. This CDR3 has 15 residues. Looked up from germline, CDR1 is MNHEY and CDR2 is SVGAGI. Here the CDR3 reads CASSRRDRLNYGYTF. DNA for the CDR3: TGTGCCAGCAGCCGGCGGGACAGGCTAAACTATGGCTACACCTTC.

The chain uses TRBV7-3 and TRBJ2-2; the D is unclear. The germline CDR1 and CDR2 sequences are SGHTA and FQGTGA. CDR3 length: 15 residues. V was shortened by 4 bases and J by 3 bases, with 12 bases between the two germline ends. CDR3 sequence (DNA): TGTGCCAGCAGCTCAACCGGCCGGGACACCGGGGAGCTGTTTTTT. Residues: CASSSTGRDTGELFF.

This clonotype has a count of ten or more. This sequence joins TRBV2 and TRBJ1-3; D call uncertain. The CDR3 is 14 residues long. The germline V gene has CDR1 SNHLY and CDR2 FYNNEI. Trimming pared 8 bases from V and 3 bases from J, leaving 14 bases between. The CDR3 DNA reads TGTGCCAGCGCAGTCCAATCTAATGGAAACACCATATATTTT. This translates into CASAVQSNGNTIYF.

The table lists this clonotype with a few counts. This chain joins TRBV30 and TRBJ1-4; TRBD1 matches 12 bases. J lost 4 bases, V lost 4 bases, and 7 bases had no gene match. The germline CDR1 and CDR2 sequences are GTSNPN and SVGIG (reference sequence). CDR3 size: 16 residues. CDR3 nucleotide sequence: TGTGCCTGGACCACGGGACAGGGGGCGTATAATGAAAAACTGTTTTTT. Translating it yields CAWTTGQGAYNEKLFF.

This chain links TRBV6-1 with TRBJ2-1; 7 bases fit TRBD2. The CDR3 loop spans 16 amino acids. Per the germline V gene, CDR1 is MNHNS and CDR2 is SASEGT. V shed 11 bases and J 0 bases; nucleotides not matched to a gene: 13. The DNA for the CDR3 is TGTGCCTGCGTAGCGGGCGGAGTTGGCTCCTACAATGAGCAGTTCTTC. Amino acids: CACVAGGVGSYNEQFF.

This sequence joins TRBV6-5 and TRBJ2-1; tentatively, D is TRBD1 or TRBD2 (5 bases each). The CDR3 is 14 amino acids. V shed 8 bases and J shed 6 bases, with 17 bases lying between them. Germline-derived CDR1 and CDR2 are MNHEY and SVGAGI. The CDR3, as DNA: TGTGCCAGCCGCCAACGAGGGACGATCAATGAGCAGTTCTTC. It yields the protein CASRQRGTINEQFF.

On this clonotype itself: The conserved phenylalanine or tryptophan normally closing the CDR3 is absent here, so this likely arose from a read error. The chain has TRBV18 and TRBJ1-1; 7 bases fit TRBD1. The CDR3 loop spans 15 amino acids. V lost 0 bases, J lost 1 base, and 2 bases stayed unmatched. The germline V gene encodes CDR1 KGHSH and CDR2 LQKENI. The CDR3 DNA sequence: TGTGCCAGCTCACCACCGGGACAGCAGAACACTGAAGCTTTCCTT. Its protein is CASSPPGQQNTEAFL.

The rearrangement joins TRBV6-2 or TRBV6-3 to TRBJ2-5, with 8 positions matching TRBD2. There are 16 residues in the CDR3. Germline V gene lookup returns CDR1 MNHEY and CDR2 SVGEGT. The V segment lost 6 bases and the J segment 2 bases; nucleotides outside the gene matches: 11. The CDR3 sequence: CASRREPGLGQETQYF. The CDR3 nucleotides are TGTGCCAGCAGGCGTGAGCCGGGACTAGGGCAAGAGACCCAGTACTTC.